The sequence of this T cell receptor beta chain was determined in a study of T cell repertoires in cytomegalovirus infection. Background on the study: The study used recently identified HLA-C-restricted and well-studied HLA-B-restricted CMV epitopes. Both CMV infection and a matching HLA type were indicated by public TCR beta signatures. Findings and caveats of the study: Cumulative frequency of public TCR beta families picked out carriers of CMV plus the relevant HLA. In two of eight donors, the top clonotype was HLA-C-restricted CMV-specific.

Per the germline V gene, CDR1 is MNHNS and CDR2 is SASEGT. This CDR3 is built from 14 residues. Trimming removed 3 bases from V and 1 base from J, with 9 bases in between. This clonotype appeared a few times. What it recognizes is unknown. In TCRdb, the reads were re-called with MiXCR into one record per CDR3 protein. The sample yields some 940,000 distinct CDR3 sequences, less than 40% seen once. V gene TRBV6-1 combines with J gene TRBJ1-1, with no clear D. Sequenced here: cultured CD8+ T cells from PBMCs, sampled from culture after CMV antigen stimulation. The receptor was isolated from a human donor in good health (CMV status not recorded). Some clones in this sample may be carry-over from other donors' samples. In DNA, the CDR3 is TGTGCCAGCAGTGATTGGGCGTCGAACACTGAAGCTTTCTTT. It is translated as CASSDWASNTEAFF.